Described below is a single T cell receptor (beta chain) sequence and its context. These data come from a study of cytotoxic CD8 clonotypes in ibrutinib-treated CLL. This CDR3 is built from 16 residues. CDR1 and CDR2 from the germline V gene are MRHNA and SNTAGT. J lost 2 bases, V lost 9 bases, and 11 bases had no gene match. Assay: immunoSEQ multiplex PCR; the TCRdb copy retains only in-frame clones and omits some. Of 250,000 to 350,000 clones in the sample, 60% to 80% were seen once. Investigators sourced 1.5 to 2.5 micrograms of genomic DNA from cryopreserved PBMCs for TCR beta libraries. The input for sequencing was PBMCs, taken at disease progression, from a patient treated with ibrutinib. The chain carries TRBV6-4 and TRBJ2-3; 10 bases fit TRBD2. The receptor was isolated from a human donor with chronic lymphocytic leukemia. CDR3 region: CARPEGLADFTDTQYF. In DNA, the CDR3 is TGTGCCAGACCTGAAGGACTAGCGGATTTCACAGATACGCAGTATTTT.